The clone carrying this T cell receptor beta chain occurred a few times. Clones were sequenced by immunoSEQ multiplex PCR, and TCRdb holds only the in-frame ones, with some missing. Counted here are a few hundred thousand clones, 80% to 90% occurring once; the ten biggest clones make up around 9%. Deletions cut 10 bases from V and 1 base from J, with 10 bases between. The CDR3 length is 12 residues. The record originates from a study of blood T cell repertoires in COVID-19. The sequencing input was PBMCs or T cells enriched from blood (not recorded which). This chain joins TRBV23-1 and TRBJ1-1; a possible D gene is TRBD1 (5 bases). TRBV23-1 is sorted into the ORF group, with uncertain function. This TCR was sampled from a man in his forties who had recovered from COVID-19. The CDR3 protein is CATRQRNTEAFF. The CDR3 DNA reads as TGCGCCACCCGACAGAGGAACACTGAAGCTTTCTTT.